This T cell receptor (beta chain) was captured by sequencing in a study of low-dose radiotherapy and immunotherapy resistance in tumors. This clonotype appeared many times. Germline V CDR1 and CDR2: MDHEN, SYDVKM. Trimming cost V 6 bases and J 8 bases; bases outside gene matches: 17. The CDR3 loop spans 16 amino acids. Documented time point: after trial treatment. Specified treatment: LDRT plus nivolumab, ipilimumab, low-dose cyclophosphamide and aspirin (RACIN trial). TRAV and TRBV primers primed cDNA for both TCRalpha and TCRbeta. With a V-primer adapter and a constant-region primer, TCRs were amplified for about 20 PCR cycles. One entry per CDR3 protein results from TCRdb running MiXCR on the reads. This sample has about 84,000 distinct CDR3 sequences; roughly 17% occur once, and the top ten carry 1.4% to 1.5%.

The sequencing used PBMCs, collected after low-dose radiotherapy plus immunotherapy. The source of this sequence is a male donor with prostate cancer. The chain links TRBV28 to TRBJ1-2; 8 positions agree with TRBD1. CDR3 protein: CASSLLPGQEDGGYTF. The CDR3 bases are TGTGCCAGCAGCCTATTACCGGGACAGGAGGATGGCGGCTACACCTTC.